The 7 T cell receptor beta chains below all came from one sample that was sequenced in a study of T-cell memory formation after mild COVID-19. TCRdb used MiXCR to reprocess the 5' RACE reads, holding one entry per CDR3 protein. The repertoire holds 350,000 to 500,000 distinct CDR3 sequences, with roughly 18% as singletons. The specimen sequenced was PBMCs or a T cell subset sorted from them (not recorded which). Every receptor here comes from a man younger than 30 who had mild COVID-19 (a few samples of this study predate the infection). Cell type and time point are not known.

This chain joins TRBV6-4 and TRBJ2-3, with D possibly being TRBD1 (6 bases). Germline loops: CDR1 MRHNA, CDR2 SNTAGT. V lost 5 bases to trimming and J lost 3 bases, with 12 bases between them. The CDR3 is 14 residues long. CDR3 in amino acids: CASSLGGETDTQYF. The CDR3 DNA reads as TGTGCCAGCAGTTTAGGGGGTGAAACAGATACGCAGTATTTT.

This clonotype came up a few times. The rearrangement links TRBV7-8 to TRBJ2-5, with a tentative D call TRBD2 (5 bases). The CDR3 extends over 12 amino acids. V was trimmed by 2 bases and J by 7 bases, leaving 8 bases between them. Germline lookup yields CDR1 SGHVS and CDR2 FQNEAQ. The CDR3: CASSLPGVTQYF. The CDR3 DNA is TGTGCCAGCAGCTTACCCGGGGTGACCCAGTACTTC.

This chain connects TRBV4-2 to TRBJ2-3, with unresolved D. Germline V gives CDR1 LGHNA, CDR2 YNFKEQ. With 2 bases removed from V and 0 bases from J, the gap between germline ends came to 6 bases. The CDR3 is 14 amino acids. The CDR3: CASSQKGSTDTQYF. DNA for the CDR3: TGTGCCAGCAGCCAAAAGGGAAGCACAGATACGCAGTATTTT.

The chain recombines TRBV12-3 or TRBV12-4 with TRBJ2-2; 7 positions agree with TRBD2. After removal of 5 bases from V and 5 bases from J, the junction contained 14 bases not matched to a gene. The CDR3 loop spans 17 amino acids. The CDR3 coding sequence is TGTGCCAGCAGTAGTACCGGGACTATAGGCTTAACCGGGGAGCTGTTTTTT. Residues: CASSSTGTIGLTGELFF.

This clonotype was seen a handful of times. This rearrangement joins TRBV5-1 to TRBJ2-2; tentatively, D is TRBD1 (6 bases). The germline V gene encodes CDR1 SGHRS and CDR2 YFSETQ. V lost 0 bases and J 6 bases, leaving 15 bases between the germline ends. CDR3 size: 16 residues. DNA for the CDR3: TGCGCCAGCAGCTTGGGGACAGTCGGTTGGGCCGGGGAGCTGTTTTTT. Its translation is CASSLGTVGWAGELFF.

The chain uses TRBV24-1 and TRBJ2-1; TRBD1 agrees at 7 bases. The germline V gene has CDR1 KGHDR and CDR2 SFDVKD. The CDR3 is 15 residues long. Trimming cost V 7 bases and J 6 bases; bases outside gene matches: 11. This CDR3 is CATSADRENINEQFF. The CDR3 DNA follows: TGTGCCACCAGCGCCGACAGGGAAAACATCAATGAGCAGTTCTTC.

This clonotype has a count of ten or more. The chain joins TRBV4-1 to TRBJ2-5; 11 bases fit TRBD2. The CDR3 totals 17 residues. The germline gives CDR1 MGHRA, CDR2 YSYEKL. V shed 4 bases and J 0 bases; nucleotides not matched to a gene: 7. CDR3 amino acids: CASSLTASGGYQETQYF. CDR3 in DNA: TGCGCCAGCAGCCTAACCGCTAGCGGGGGGTACCAAGAGACCCAGTACTTC.